These 2 T cell receptor beta chains originate from one sample sequenced in a study of response to subunit inactivated influenza vaccine. TCRdb processed the RT-PCR reads anew with MiXCR; each CDR3 protein has one entry. This sample yields a few hundred thousand distinct CDR3 sequences, of which 14% are seen a single time; around 10% belongs to the top ten. Material: PBMCs from blood, obtained 12 days after vaccination. The receptors were sampled from a middle-aged man who received an inactivated influenza vaccine.

The V gene is TRBV29-1, the J gene TRBJ2-2; 8 bases agree with TRBD1. This CDR3 is 12 amino acids long. Germline V gene data show CDR1 as SQVTM and CDR2 as ANQGSEA. Losses at the gene ends were 7 bases for V and 8 bases for J; bases not matched to a gene: 6. The CDR3 loop reads CSARTGPGELFF. CDR3 coding DNA: TGCAGCGCACGGACAGGGCCTGGGGAGCTGTTTTTT.

This chain links TRBV18 with TRBJ2-1; D is ambiguous. With 0 bases removed from V and 7 bases from J, the gap between germline ends came to 13 bases. Looked up from germline, CDR1 is KGHSH and CDR2 is LQKENI. The CDR3 has 15 amino acids. The CDR3 is CASSPPSINRNEQFF. DNA of the CDR3: TGTGCCAGCTCACCACCGAGTATTAATCGGAATGAGCAGTTCTTC.